A single T cell receptor beta chain is shown here with its context. The junction had 5 bases not matched to a gene; V was cut back by 3 bases and J by 8 bases. Germline CDR1 and CDR2: KGHSH and LQKENI. The CDR3 is 13 residues long. The entry originates in a study of blood T cell repertoires in COVID-19. Study-wide context: Acute and convalescent COVID-19 samples came from the United States, Italy and Spain. Sources were T cells, B-cell-depleted T cells, or PBMCs; the material itself was cDNA or gDNA.

Methods used by the authors: The authors estimated nucleated cell counts from reference gene primer amplification. Clones were sequenced by immunoSEQ multiplex PCR, and TCRdb holds only the in-frame ones, with some missing. The D gene and trimming were derived from the DNA, and the V and J assignments and clone size from that table. Of about 94,000 clones detected, about four fifths appear once; the ten largest clones hold over 15%. The TCR comes from a human donor in a cohort sampled during active COVID-19. The chain is built from TRBV18 and TRBJ1-2, with 8 bases aligning to TRBD1. The sample consisted of peripheral blood. The CDR3 loop reads CASSPGQGGGYTF. The CDR3 DNA sequence: TGTGCCAGCTCACCTGGACAGGGCGGCGGCTACACCTTC.